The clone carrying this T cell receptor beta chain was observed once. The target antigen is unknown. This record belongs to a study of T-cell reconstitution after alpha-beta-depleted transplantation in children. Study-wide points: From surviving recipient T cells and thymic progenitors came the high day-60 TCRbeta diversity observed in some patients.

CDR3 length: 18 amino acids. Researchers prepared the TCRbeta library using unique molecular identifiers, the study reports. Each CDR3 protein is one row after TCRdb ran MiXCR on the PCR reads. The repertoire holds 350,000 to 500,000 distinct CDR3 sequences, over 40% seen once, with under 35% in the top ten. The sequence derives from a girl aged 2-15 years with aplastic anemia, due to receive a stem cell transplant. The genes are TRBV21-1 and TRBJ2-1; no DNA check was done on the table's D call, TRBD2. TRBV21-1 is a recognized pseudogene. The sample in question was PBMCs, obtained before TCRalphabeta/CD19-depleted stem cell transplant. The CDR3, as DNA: TGTGCCAGCAGCAAAGATCGGGGACTAGCGGGAGTGAACAATGAGCAGTTCTTC. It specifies CASSKDRGLAGVNNEQFF.